Listed below are T cell receptor beta chains from one sample, sequenced in a study of blood T cell repertoires in COVID-19. Only in-frame clones appear in the TCRdb table, and some are missing; sequencing was by immunoSEQ multiplex PCR. The table shows approximately 15,000 clones, with 75% to 90% occurring only once. The sequenced sample was peripheral blood. The origin of the receptors is a human donor in a cohort sampled during active COVID-19. Each CDR3 is given with its conserved first and last residue. Each record gives: J gene, D gene, V gene, clone size, CDR3 DNA, CDR3 protein. The D gene is left open where the match is weak. The size of a clone is reported for some rows only, either as once, few or many, or as a class for expanded clones.

J gene: TRBJ2-3
D gene: -
V gene: TRBV7-9
clone size: -
CDR3 DNA: TGTGCCAGCAGCCCACAGGCGGATACGCAGTATTTT
CDR3 protein: CASSPQADTQYF

J gene: TRBJ1-2
D gene: TRBD1
V gene: TRBV6-5
clone size: -
CDR3 DNA: TGTGCCAGCAGAAACCTTGGGACAGGGGGCGCCGGCTACACCTTC
CDR3 protein: CASRNLGTGGAGYTF

J gene: TRBJ1-5
D gene: -
V gene: TRBV3-1/TRBV3-2
clone size: few
CDR3 DNA: TGTGCCAGCAGCCAAGCCGGTCCCGGGCAGCCCCAGCATTTT
CDR3 protein: CASSQAGPGQPQHF

J gene: TRBJ2-3
D gene: TRBD1
V gene: TRBV9
clone size: -
CDR3 DNA: TGTGCCAGCAGCGGAGAGACAGGGTTTGTTACAGATACGCAGTATTTT
CDR3 protein: CASSGETGFVTDTQYF

J gene: TRBJ2-7
D gene: -
V gene: TRBV14
clone size: -
CDR3 DNA: TGTGCCAGCAGCCCACTCGGCAGGTTCTCCTACGAGCAGTACTTC
CDR3 protein: CASSPLGRFSYEQYF

J gene: TRBJ1-2
D gene: TRBD1
V gene: TRBV3-1/TRBV3-2
clone size: -
CDR3 DNA: TGTGCCAGCAGCCATGGAACAGGGGGTCAGGGCTACACCTTC
CDR3 protein: CASSHGTGGQGYTF

J gene: TRBJ1-4
D gene: -
V gene: TRBV6-5
clone size: few
CDR3 DNA: TGTGCCAGCAGTTACGAGAAGGGGAGGACTAATGAAAAACTGTTTTTT
CDR3 protein: CASSYEKGRTNEKLFF

J gene: TRBJ2-1
D gene: -
V gene: TRBV5-1
clone size: -
CDR3 DNA: TGCGCCAGCAGCTTGTCAGGGGCGTACAATGAGCAGTTCTTC
CDR3 protein: CASSLSGAYNEQFF

J gene: TRBJ2-3
D gene: -
V gene: TRBV4-1
clone size: -
CDR3 DNA: TGCGCCAGCAGCCAAGTCACTAGCCCATGGACCGCTGATACGCAGTATTTT
CDR3 protein: CASSQVTSPWTADTQYF

J gene: TRBJ1-4
D gene: -
V gene: TRBV2
clone size: few
CDR3 DNA: TGTGCCAGCAGAGGACAGTGGGATGGAGAAAAACTGTTTTTT
CDR3 protein: CASRGQWDGEKLFF

J gene: TRBJ1-1
D gene: TRBD1
V gene: TRBV7-3
clone size: once
CDR3 DNA: TGTGCCAGCAGCTCGACAGGGTCCATCGCTGGGACTGAAGCTTTCTTT
CDR3 protein: CASSSTGSIAGTEAFF

J gene: TRBJ1-6
D gene: -
V gene: TRBV27
clone size: -
CDR3 DNA: TGTGCCAGCAGTTTACGGTGGTTGGCACAGGGAGTCAATTCACCCCTCCACTTT
CDR3 protein: CASSLRWLAQGVNSPLHF

J gene: TRBJ2-2
D gene: -
V gene: TRBV18
clone size: -
CDR3 DNA: TGTGCCAGCTCACCTGGACAGAACACCGGGGAGCTGTTTTTT
CDR3 protein: CASSPGQNTGELFF

J gene: TRBJ1-5
D gene: -
V gene: TRBV2
clone size: -
CDR3 DNA: TGTGCCAGCAGTGAAGGAGCTGTGGGCCAGCCCCAGCATTTT
CDR3 protein: CASSEGAVGQPQHF

J gene: TRBJ1-5
D gene: -
V gene: TRBV19
clone size: -
CDR3 DNA: TGTGCCAGTAGTATGCTCAGTCAGCCCCAGCATTTT
CDR3 protein: CASSMLSQPQHF

J gene: TRBJ2-7
D gene: -
V gene: TRBV12-3/TRBV12-4
clone size: -
CDR3 DNA: TGTGCCAGCAGTTTGCCTAACAGCTCCGAGCAGTACTTC
CDR3 protein: CASSLPNSSEQYF

J gene: TRBJ2-1
D gene: TRBD2
V gene: TRBV2
clone size: -
CDR3 DNA: TGTGCCAGCAGTACTTTTAGCGGGCTATCCTACAATGAGCAGTTCTTC
CDR3 protein: CASSTFSGLSYNEQFF

J gene: TRBJ2-3
D gene: TRBD2
V gene: TRBV7-8
clone size: -
CDR3 DNA: TGTGCCAGCAGCCCAGGGACTAGCGGGAGACATACGCAGTATTTT
CDR3 protein: CASSPGTSGRHTQYF

J gene: TRBJ1-5
D gene: -
V gene: TRBV5-1
clone size: -
CDR3 DNA: TGCGCCAGCAGCGTTACGGGAAATAGCAATCAGCCCCAGCATTTT
CDR3 protein: CASSVTGNSNQPQHF

J gene: TRBJ2-7
D gene: -
V gene: TRBV3-1/TRBV3-2
clone size: few
CDR3 DNA: TGTGCCAGCAGCCAAGGTGGGGCGACCTACGAGCAGTACTTC
CDR3 protein: CASSQGGATYEQYF

J gene: TRBJ1-6
D gene: -
V gene: TRBV27
clone size: -
CDR3 DNA: TGTGCCAGCAGTTTAGGGCCCCATTCACCCCTCCACTTT
CDR3 protein: CASSLGPHSPLHF

J gene: TRBJ2-7
D gene: -
V gene: TRBV13
clone size: -
CDR3 DNA: TGTGCCAGCAGCTTAGGTTGGGCGGGAACCGGGTACGAGCAGTACTTC
CDR3 protein: CASSLGWAGTGYEQYF

J gene: TRBJ1-3
D gene: -
V gene: TRBV28
clone size: -
CDR3 DNA: TGTGCCAGCAGTCCGGGTCTATTCAGAACCCTCTCTGGAAACACCATATATTTT
CDR3 protein: CASSPGLFRTLSGNTIYF

J gene: TRBJ2-7
D gene: TRBD2
V gene: TRBV7-9
clone size: -
CDR3 DNA: TGTGCCAGCAGCTTAGACCTAGCGGGTTACTACGAGCAGTACTTC
CDR3 protein: CASSLDLAGYYEQYF

J gene: TRBJ2-7
D gene: TRBD2
V gene: TRBV27
clone size: -
CDR3 DNA: TGTGCCAGCAGTAGCGGGGCCCCGGGGTTCGGCGAGCAGTACTTC
CDR3 protein: CASSSGAPGFGEQYF

J gene: TRBJ1-6
D gene: TRBD1
V gene: TRBV7-2
clone size: -
CDR3 DNA: TGTGCCAGCAGCTTGGGACAGGGGCCAGCTAATTCACCCCTCCACTTT
CDR3 protein: CASSLGQGPANSPLHF

J gene: TRBJ2-2
D gene: -
V gene: TRBV11-3
clone size: -
CDR3 DNA: TGTGCCAGCAGCCCACGACGGAGGGGGAACACCGGGGAGCTGTTTTTT
CDR3 protein: CASSPRRRGNTGELFF

J gene: TRBJ1-2
D gene: -
V gene: TRBV28
clone size: once
CDR3 DNA: TGTGCCAGCAGTTGGGGACTCCGAAACTATGGCTACACCTTC
CDR3 protein: CASSWGLRNYGYTF

J gene: TRBJ1-4
D gene: -
V gene: TRBV5-5
clone size: -
CDR3 DNA: TGTGCCAGCAGCTTGGACCGGTACCCCTTTGAAAAACTGTTTTTT
CDR3 protein: CASSLDRYPFEKLFF

J gene: TRBJ1-5
D gene: -
V gene: TRBV6-1
clone size: -
CDR3 DNA: TGTGCCAGCAGTGAAGGTAGGAGCCAGCCCCAGCATTTT
CDR3 protein: CASSEGRSQPQHF

J gene: TRBJ1-2
D gene: -
V gene: TRBV28
clone size: -
CDR3 DNA: TGTGCCAGCTTGGACAGCGAGTATGGCTACACCTTC
CDR3 protein: CASLDSEYGYTF

J gene: TRBJ2-5
D gene: TRBD1
V gene: TRBV19
clone size: -
CDR3 DNA: TGTGCCAGTAGCCCGACAGGGGCTCAAGAGACCCAGTACTTC
CDR3 protein: CASSPTGAQETQYF

J gene: TRBJ2-5
D gene: -
V gene: TRBV4-2
clone size: -
CDR3 DNA: TGTGCCAGCAGCCTCACCGCTGGGAATCGGGGACAAGAGACCCAGTACTTC
CDR3 protein: CASSLTAGNRGQETQYF

J gene: TRBJ2-1
D gene: -
V gene: TRBV9
clone size: -
CDR3 DNA: TGTGCCAGCAGCGTAGATGGCGGGGAAAATGAGCAGTTCTTC
CDR3 protein: CASSVDGGENEQFF

J gene: TRBJ1-5
D gene: TRBD1
V gene: TRBV3-1/TRBV3-2
clone size: -
CDR3 DNA: TGTGCCAGCAGCCCCACAGGGGGGAATCAGCCCCAGCATTTT
CDR3 protein: CASSPTGGNQPQHF

J gene: TRBJ1-5
D gene: -
V gene: TRBV29-1
clone size: -
CDR3 DNA: TGCAGCGTTGGACAGTCTAGCAATCAGCCCCAGCATTTT
CDR3 protein: CSVGQSSNQPQHF

J gene: TRBJ2-3
D gene: TRBD2
V gene: TRBV7-2
clone size: once
CDR3 DNA: TGTGCCAGCAGCTTAACGATCACAGGCGGGGGGGCAATGACAGATACGCAGTATTTT
CDR3 protein: CASSLTITGGGAMTDTQYF

J gene: TRBJ2-1
D gene: TRBD2
V gene: TRBV7-9
clone size: -
CDR3 DNA: TGTGCCAGCAGACCGCGGGGGGCTCTCGGGGATGAGCAGTTCTTC
CDR3 protein: CASRPRGALGDEQFF

J gene: TRBJ2-7
D gene: -
V gene: TRBV6-6
clone size: -
CDR3 DNA: TGTGCCAGCAGCTTCCCCGGGACACCTTACGAGCAGTACTTC
CDR3 protein: CASSFPGTPYEQYF

J gene: TRBJ1-4
D gene: TRBD1
V gene: TRBV7-8
clone size: -
CDR3 DNA: TGTGCCAGCAGCTTCGACAGGGGGAAAAAACTGTTTTTT
CDR3 protein: CASSFDRGKKLFF

J gene: TRBJ2-3
D gene: -
V gene: TRBV20-1
clone size: -
CDR3 DNA: TGCAGTGCTAGTGTGGGCAGTGCTAGCACAGATACGCAGTATTTT
CDR3 protein: CSASVGSASTDTQYF

J gene: TRBJ2-7
D gene: TRBD2
V gene: TRBV7-9
clone size: few
CDR3 DNA: TGTGCCAGCAGCCCAGTGGGCCTAGCGGGAGACGAGCAGTACTTC
CDR3 protein: CASSPVGLAGDEQYF

J gene: TRBJ2-7
D gene: -
V gene: TRBV11-3
clone size: -
CDR3 DNA: TGTGCCAGCAGCTTAGATGCCAGCTCCTACGAGCAGTACTTC
CDR3 protein: CASSLDASSYEQYF

J gene: TRBJ2-5
D gene: -
V gene: TRBV5-8
clone size: -
CDR3 DNA: TGTGCCAGCAGCCTCCTGGAGACCCAGTACTTC
CDR3 protein: CASSLLETQYF